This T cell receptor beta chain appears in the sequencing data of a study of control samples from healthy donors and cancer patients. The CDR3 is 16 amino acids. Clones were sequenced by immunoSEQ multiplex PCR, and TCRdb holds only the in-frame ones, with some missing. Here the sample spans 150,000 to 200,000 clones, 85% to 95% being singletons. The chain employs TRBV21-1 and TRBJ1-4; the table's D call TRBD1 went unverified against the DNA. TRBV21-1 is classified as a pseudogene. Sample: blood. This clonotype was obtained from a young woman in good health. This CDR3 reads CASSPRQGTGSEKLFF. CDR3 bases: TGTGCCAGCAGCCCTCGACAGGGAACTGGGAGTGAAAAACTGTTTTTT.